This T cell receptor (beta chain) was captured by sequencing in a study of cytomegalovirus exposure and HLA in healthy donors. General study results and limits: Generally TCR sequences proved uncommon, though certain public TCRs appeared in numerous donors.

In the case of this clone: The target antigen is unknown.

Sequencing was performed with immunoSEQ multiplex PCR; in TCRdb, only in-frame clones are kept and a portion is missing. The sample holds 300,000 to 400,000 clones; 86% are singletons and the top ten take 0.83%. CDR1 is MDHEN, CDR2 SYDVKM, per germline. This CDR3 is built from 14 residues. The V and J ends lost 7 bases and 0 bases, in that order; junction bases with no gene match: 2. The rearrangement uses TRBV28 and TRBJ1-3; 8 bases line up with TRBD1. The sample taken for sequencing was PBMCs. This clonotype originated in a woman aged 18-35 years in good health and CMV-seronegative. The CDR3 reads CASITGGSGNTIYF. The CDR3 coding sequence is TGTGCCAGCATTACAGGGGGCTCTGGAAACACCATATATTTT.